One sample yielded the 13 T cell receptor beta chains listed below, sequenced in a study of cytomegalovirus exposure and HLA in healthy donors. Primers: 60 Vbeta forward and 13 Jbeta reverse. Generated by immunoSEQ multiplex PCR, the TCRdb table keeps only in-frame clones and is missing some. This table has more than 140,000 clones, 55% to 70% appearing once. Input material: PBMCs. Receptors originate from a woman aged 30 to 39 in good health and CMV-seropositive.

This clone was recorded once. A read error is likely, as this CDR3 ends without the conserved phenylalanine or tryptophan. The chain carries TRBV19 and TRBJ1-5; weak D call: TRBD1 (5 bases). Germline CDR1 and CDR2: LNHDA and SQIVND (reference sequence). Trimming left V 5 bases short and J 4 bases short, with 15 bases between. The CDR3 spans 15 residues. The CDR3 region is CASSAKTGLNQPQHV. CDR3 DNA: TGTGCCAGTAGTGCTAAAACAGGTCTTAATCAGCCCCAGCATGTT.

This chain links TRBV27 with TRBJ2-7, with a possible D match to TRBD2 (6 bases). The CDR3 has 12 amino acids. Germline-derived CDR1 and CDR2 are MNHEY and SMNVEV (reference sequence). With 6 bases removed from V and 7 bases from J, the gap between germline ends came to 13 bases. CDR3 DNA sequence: TGTGCCAGCAGCCCGGGGGAGAGGGAGCAGTACTTC. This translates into CASSPGEREQYF.

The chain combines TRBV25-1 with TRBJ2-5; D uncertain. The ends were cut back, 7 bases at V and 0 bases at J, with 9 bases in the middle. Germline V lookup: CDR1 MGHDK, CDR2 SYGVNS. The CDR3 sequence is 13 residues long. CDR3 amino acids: CASKHSYQETQYF. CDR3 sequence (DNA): TGTGCCAGCAAACATAGCTACCAAGAGACCCAGTACTTC.

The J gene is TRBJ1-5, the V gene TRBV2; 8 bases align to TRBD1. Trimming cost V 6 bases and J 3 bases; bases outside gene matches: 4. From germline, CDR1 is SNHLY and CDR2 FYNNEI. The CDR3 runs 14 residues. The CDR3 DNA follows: TGTGCCAGCAGCCCGGGACAGGTCAATCAGCCCCAGCATTTT. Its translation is CASSPGQVNQPQHF.

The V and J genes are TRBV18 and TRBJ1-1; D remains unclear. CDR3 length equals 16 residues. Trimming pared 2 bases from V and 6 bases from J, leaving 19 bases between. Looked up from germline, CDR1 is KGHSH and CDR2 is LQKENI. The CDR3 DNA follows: TGTGCCAGCTCACCAAAGGAGGGCCCAGCGGTCGCTGAAGCTTTCTTT. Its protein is CASSPKEGPAVAEAFF.

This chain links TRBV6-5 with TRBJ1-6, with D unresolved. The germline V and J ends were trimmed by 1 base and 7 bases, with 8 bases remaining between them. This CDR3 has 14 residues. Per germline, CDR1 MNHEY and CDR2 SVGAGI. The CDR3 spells CASSYLGRNSPLHF. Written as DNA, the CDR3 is TGTGCCAGCAGTTACTTAGGCAGGAATTCACCCCTCCACTTT.

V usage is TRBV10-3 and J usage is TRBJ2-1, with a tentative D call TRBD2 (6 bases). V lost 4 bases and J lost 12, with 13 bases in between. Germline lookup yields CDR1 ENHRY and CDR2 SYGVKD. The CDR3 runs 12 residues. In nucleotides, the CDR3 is TGTGCCATCAGTGCGGGGACTGACTCGCAGTTCTTC. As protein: CAISAGTDSQFF.

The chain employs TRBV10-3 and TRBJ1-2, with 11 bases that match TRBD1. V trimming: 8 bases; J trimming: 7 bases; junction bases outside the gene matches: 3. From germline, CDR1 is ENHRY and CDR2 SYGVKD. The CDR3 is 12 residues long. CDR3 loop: CAIGQGAGGYTF. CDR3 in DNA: TGTGCCATCGGACAGGGGGCAGGTGGCTACACCTTC.

This chain's CDR3 is CASSQYHGGAIYEQYF. For the CDR3, the DNA is TGCGCCAGCAGCCAATACCACGGGGGGGCCATCTACGAGCAGTACTTC. This chain links TRBV4-1 with TRBJ2-7; 8 nucleotides line up with TRBD2. Trimming cost V 2 bases and J 3 bases; bases outside gene matches: 9. There are 16 residues in the CDR3. The V gene's germline CDR1 is MGHRA and CDR2 YSYEKL.

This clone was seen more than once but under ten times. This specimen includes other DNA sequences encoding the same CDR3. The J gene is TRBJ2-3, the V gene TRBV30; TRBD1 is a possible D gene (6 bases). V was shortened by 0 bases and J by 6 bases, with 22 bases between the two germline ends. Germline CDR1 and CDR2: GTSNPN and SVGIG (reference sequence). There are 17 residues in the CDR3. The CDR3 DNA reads TGTGCCTGGAGTGTACGGTTGGTTGCAGGGGCAATGGATACGCAGTATTTT. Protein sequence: CAWSVRLVAGAMDTQYF.

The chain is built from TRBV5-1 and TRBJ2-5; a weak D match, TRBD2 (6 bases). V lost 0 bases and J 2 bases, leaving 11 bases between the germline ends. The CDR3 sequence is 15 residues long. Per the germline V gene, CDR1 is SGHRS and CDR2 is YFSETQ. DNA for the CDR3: TGCGCCAGCAGCTTGGAGCGTGGGGGGCAAGAGACCCAGTACTTC. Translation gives CASSLERGGQETQYF.

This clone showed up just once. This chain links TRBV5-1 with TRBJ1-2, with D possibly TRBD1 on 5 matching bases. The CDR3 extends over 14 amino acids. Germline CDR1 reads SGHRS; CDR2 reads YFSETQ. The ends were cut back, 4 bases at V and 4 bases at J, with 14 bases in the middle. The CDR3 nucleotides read TGCGCCAGCAGCCTCCCCCTTAGGGGCTATGGCTACACCTTC. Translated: CASSLPLRGYGYTF.

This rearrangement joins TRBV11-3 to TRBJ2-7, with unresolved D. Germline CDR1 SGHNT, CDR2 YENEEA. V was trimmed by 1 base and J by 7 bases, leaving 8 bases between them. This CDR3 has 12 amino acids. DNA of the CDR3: TGTGCCAGCAGCTTAGGGCCTTGGGAGCAGTACTTC. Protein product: CASSLGPWEQYF.